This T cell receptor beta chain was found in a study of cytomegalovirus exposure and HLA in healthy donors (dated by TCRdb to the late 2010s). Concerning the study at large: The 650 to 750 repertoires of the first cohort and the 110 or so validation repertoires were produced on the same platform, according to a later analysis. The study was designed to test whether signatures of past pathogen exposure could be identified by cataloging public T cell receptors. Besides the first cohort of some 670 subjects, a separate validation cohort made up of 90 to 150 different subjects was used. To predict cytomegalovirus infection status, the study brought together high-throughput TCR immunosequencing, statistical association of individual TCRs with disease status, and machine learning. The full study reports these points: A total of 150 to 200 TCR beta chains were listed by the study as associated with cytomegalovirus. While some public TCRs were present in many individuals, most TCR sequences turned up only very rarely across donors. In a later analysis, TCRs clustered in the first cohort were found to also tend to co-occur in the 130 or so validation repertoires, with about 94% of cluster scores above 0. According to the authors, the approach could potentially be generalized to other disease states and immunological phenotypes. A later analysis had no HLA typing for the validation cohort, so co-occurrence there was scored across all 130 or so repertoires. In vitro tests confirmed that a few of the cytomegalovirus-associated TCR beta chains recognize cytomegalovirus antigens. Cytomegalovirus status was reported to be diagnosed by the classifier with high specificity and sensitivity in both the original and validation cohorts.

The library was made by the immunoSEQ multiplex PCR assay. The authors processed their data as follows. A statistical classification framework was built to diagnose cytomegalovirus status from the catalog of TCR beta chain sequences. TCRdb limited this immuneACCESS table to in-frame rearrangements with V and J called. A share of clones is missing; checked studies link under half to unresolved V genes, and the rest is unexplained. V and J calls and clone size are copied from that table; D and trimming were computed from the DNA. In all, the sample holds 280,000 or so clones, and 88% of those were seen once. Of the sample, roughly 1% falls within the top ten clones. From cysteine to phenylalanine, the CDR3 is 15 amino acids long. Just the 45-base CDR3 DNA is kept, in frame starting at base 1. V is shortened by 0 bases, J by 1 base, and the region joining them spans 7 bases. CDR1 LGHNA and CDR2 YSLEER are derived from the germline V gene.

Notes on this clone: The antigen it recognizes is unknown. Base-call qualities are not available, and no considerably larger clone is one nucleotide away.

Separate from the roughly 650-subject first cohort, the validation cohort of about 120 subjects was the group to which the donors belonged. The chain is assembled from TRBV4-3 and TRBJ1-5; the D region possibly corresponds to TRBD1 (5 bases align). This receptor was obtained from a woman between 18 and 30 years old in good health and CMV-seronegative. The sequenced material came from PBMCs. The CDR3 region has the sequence CASSQESGSNQPQHF. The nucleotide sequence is TGCGCCAGCAGCCAAGAGTCAGGGAGCAATCAGCCCCAGCATTTT.